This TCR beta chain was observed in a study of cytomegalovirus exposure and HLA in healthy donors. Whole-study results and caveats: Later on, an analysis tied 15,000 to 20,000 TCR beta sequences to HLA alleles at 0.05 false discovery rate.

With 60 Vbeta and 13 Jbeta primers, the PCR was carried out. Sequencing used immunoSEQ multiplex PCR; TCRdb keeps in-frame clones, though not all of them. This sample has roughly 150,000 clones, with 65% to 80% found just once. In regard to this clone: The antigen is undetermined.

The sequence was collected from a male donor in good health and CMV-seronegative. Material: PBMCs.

The CDR3 bases are TGTGCCAGTAGTCGGACAGGGGATCGGCAGCCCCAGCATTTT. This translates into CASSRTGDRQPQHF. The rearrangement links TRBV19 to TRBJ1-5, with 9 bases identical to TRBD1. Trimming took 5 bases from V and 7 from J; bases not matched to a gene: 6. Germline V gene data show CDR1 as LNHDA and CDR2 as SQIVND (reference sequence). The CDR3 is made up of 14 amino acids.